The present T cell receptor (beta chain) was sequenced within a study of cytomegalovirus exposure and HLA in healthy donors. Study background: In an early release, HLA-typed donors contributed 77 million or so unique TCR sequences. The study's findings and limits: Accounts indicate the classifier identified cytomegalovirus status with strong specificity and sensitivity. One cluster of highly shared sequence variants probably arose as a sequencing artifact. Usually a TCR sequence was rare, but some public TCRs were found in many donors.

The PCR made use of 60 Vbeta and 13 Jbeta primers. The method was immunoSEQ multiplex PCR; TCRdb's version includes in-frame clones alone and lacks a portion of them. The sample holds some 130,000 clones; roughly 77% are singletons and the top ten take over 3%. This clone has only one observation. Its target is not known. This CDR3 region has 16 residues. This clonotype was obtained from a female donor in good health and CMV-seronegative. The specimen sequenced was PBMCs. The chain carries TRBV21-1 and TRBJ1-5. TRBV21-1 is tagged as a pseudogene. The CDR3 region is CASSCGRGSTNQPQHF. CDR3 sequence (DNA): TGTGCCAGCAGCTGTGGGCGGGGAAGTACCAATCAGCCCCAGCATTTT.